This T cell receptor (beta chain) was documented in a study of early T cells in non-severe SARS-CoV-2 infection. Study summary: Chains were unpaired, as sequencing was done on bulk RNA from unsorted whole blood. Findings and caveats of the study: VDJdb matching skewed toward anti-spike CD8 responses, missing private and CD4 specificities.

Individual cDNA molecules were tagged with unique molecular identifiers. One entry per CDR3 protein results from TCRdb running MiXCR on the 5' RACE reads. Counted here are some 97,000 distinct CDR3 sequences, around 10% occurring once; the ten biggest clones make up 4.7%. In its sample, this clonotype was seen a few times. Its antigen is not identified. The ends were cut back, 5 bases at V and 3 bases at J, with 15 bases in the middle. The CDR3 covers 15 residues. Germline values: CDR1 SGHTA, CDR2 FQGNSA. The sequence came from an adult who was a healthcare worker with PCR-confirmed SARS-CoV-2 infection or an uninfected control (not recorded which). This chain uses TRBV7-2 with TRBJ2-3; unclear D gene. The sequenced sample was whole blood, obtained at baseline. CDR3 DNA: TGTGCCAGCAGCACTGGTATCCTCTTGACAGATACGCAGTATTTT. The encoded protein is CASSTGILLTDTQYF.